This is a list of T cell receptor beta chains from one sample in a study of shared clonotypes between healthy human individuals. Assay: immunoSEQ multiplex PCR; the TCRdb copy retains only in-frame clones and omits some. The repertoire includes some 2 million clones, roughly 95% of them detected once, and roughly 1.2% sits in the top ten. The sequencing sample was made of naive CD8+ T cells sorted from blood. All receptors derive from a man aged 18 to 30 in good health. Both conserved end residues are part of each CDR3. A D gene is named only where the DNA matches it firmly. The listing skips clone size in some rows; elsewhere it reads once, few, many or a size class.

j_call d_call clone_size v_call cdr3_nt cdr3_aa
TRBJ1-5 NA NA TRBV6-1 TGTGCCAGCAGTGAAGCTAACAGGAAAATTAATAGCAATCAGCCCCAGCATTTT CASSEANRKINSNQPQHF
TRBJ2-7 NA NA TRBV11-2 TGTGCCAGCAGCCCAAACTACCGGGAAGCCGGGGACTACGAGCAGTACTTC CASSPNYREAGDYEQYF
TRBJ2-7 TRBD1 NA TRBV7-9 TGTGCCAGCAGCCGGGACAGCCCCTACGCGCAGTACTTC CASSRDSPYAQYF
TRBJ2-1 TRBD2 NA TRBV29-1 TGCAGCGGGGCTAGCGGGGGGAATGAGCAGTTCTTC CSGASGGNEQFF
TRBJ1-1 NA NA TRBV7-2 TGTGCCAGCAGCTTAATTGGCAGGGGAACTGAAGCTTTCTTT CASSLIGRGTEAFF
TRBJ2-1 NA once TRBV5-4 TGTGCCAGCAGCTTCGGCAATGAGCAGTTCTTC CASSFGNEQFF
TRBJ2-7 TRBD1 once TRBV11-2 TGTGCCAGCAGCTTAGCAGGGGGTGGCGAGCAGTACTTC CASSLAGGGEQYF
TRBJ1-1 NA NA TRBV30 TGTGCCTGGAGTGTTGCGGCAGGGAACACCGAAGCTTTCTTT CAWSVAAGNTEAFF
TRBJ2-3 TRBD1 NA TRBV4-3 TGCGCCAGCAGCCAAGGGGGACAGTGGCCGCAGTATTTT CASSQGGQWPQYF
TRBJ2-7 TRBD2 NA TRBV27 TGTGCCAGCAGTTTAGCGCCCCTTACTAGCGGTGACTACGAGCAGTACTTC CASSLAPLTSGDYEQYF
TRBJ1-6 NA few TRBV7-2 TGTGCCAGCAGCTCTAGTAGCTATTCACCCCTCCACTTT CASSSSSYSPLHF
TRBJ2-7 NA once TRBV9 TGTGCCAGCAGCCTAAGGTGGTCGTGCAGGGCCGAGCAGTACTTC CASSLRWSCRAEQYF
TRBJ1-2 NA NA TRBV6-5 TGTGCCAGCAGTTACGCCCAATCGGGGGCCGGCTACACCTTC CASSYAQSGAGYTF
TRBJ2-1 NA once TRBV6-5 TGTGCCAGCAGTTGGACGGGAGTAGGGAATGAGCAGTTCTTC CASSWTGVGNEQFF
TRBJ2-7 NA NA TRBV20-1 TGCAGTGCGAATGAGGGCTACGAGCAGTACTTC CSANEGYEQYF
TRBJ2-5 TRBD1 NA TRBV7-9 TGTGCCAGCAGCTTAGCCGAAGACAGGGGAGAGACCCAGTACTTC CASSLAEDRGETQYF
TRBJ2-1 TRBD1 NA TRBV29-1 TGCAGCGTCCCCGAGGGGGCAGGGTACAATGAGCAGTTCTTC CSVPEGAGYNEQFF
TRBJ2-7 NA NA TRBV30 TGTGCCTGGAGTGTGACAGATGGGGCCGAGCAGTACTTC CAWSVTDGAEQYF
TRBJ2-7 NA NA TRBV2 TGTGCCAGCAGTCAACAGGGCGACTACGAGCAGTACTTC CASSQQGDYEQYF
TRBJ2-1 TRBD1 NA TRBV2 TGTGCCAGCATGGACAGGGGGTTCTACAATGAGCAGTTCTTC CASMDRGFYNEQFF
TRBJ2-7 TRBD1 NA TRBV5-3 TGTGCCAGAAGCTTTGACAGGCAGGGGGCCTTCGAGCAGTACTTC CARSFDRQGAFEQYF
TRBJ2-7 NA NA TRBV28 TGTGCCAGCAGTTCCCTCCCGAGACAGCCCTCCTACGAGCAGTACTTC CASSSLPRQPSYEQYF
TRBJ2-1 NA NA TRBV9 TGTGCCAGCAGCGCACCCCCCATTGGCAATGAGCAGTTCTTC CASSAPPIGNEQFF
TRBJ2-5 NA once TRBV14 TGTGCCAGCAGCCAAGACGGGGGAAGGCGGGAGACCCAGTACTTC CASSQDGGRRETQYF
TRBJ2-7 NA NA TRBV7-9 TGTGCCAGCAGCTTAGGGCCCGCTACGCAGGGGAGGGTGTACGAGCAGTACTTC CASSLGPATQGRVYEQYF
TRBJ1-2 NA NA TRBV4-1 TGCGCCAGCAGCCAAGATCTGGGGCAGACCTATGGCTACACCTTC CASSQDLGQTYGYTF
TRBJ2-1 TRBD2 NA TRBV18 TGTGCCAGCTCACCGACTAGCGGGGGGTACAATGAGCAGTTCTTC CASSPTSGGYNEQFF
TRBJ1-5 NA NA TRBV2 TGTGCCAGCAACAGGGTGGATAGCAATCAGCCCCAGCATTTT CASNRVDSNQPQHF
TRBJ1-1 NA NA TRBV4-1 TGCGCCAGCAGCCAGGGTGCCATGACGCCTGAAGCTTTCTTT CASSQGAMTPEAFF
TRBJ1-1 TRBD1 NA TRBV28 TGTGCCAGCAGCCCCCGGTGGGGGCAGGGGGACACTGAAGCTTTCTTT CASSPRWGQGDTEAFF
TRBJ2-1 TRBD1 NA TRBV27 TGTGCCAGCAGTTTGTCTCCCGGGACAGGGAAAAATGAGCAGTTCTTC CASSLSPGTGKNEQFF
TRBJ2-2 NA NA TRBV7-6 TGTGCCAGCAGCTTAGCGCAAAACACCGGGGAGCTGTTTTTT CASSLAQNTGELFF
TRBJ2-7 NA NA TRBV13 TGTGCCAGCAGCTTACAAAGCGACGAGCAGTACTTC CASSLQSDEQYF
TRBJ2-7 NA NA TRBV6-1 TGTGCCAGCAGCCCCTGGCTCACCTACGAGCAGTACTTC CASSPWLTYEQYF
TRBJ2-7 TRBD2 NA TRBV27 TGTGCCAGCAGTTTCGCGGGGGGCTACGAGCAGTACTTC CASSFAGGYEQYF
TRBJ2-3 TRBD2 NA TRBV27 TGTGCCAGCAATATAGCGGGGACCACAGATACGCAGTATTTT CASNIAGTTDTQYF
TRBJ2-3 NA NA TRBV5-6 TGTGCCAGCAGCCCCCTTGGGTGGGAGGAGGTTAGCACAGATACGCAGTATTTT CASSPLGWEEVSTDTQYF
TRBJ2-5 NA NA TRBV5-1 TGCGCCAGCAGCCCTGTCTACCAAGAGACCCAGTACTTC CASSPVYQETQYF
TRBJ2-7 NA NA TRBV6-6 TGTGCCAGCAGTTACCCGGGGTACGAGCAGTACTTC CASSYPGYEQYF
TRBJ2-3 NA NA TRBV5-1 TGCGCCAGCAGCTTGGGGTTGAGCACAGATACGCAGTATTTT CASSLGLSTDTQYF
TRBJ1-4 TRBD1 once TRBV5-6 TGTGCCAGCAGCTCAACAGGGGACACAACTAATGAAAAACTGTTTTTT CASSSTGDTTNEKLFF
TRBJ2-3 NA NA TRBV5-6 TGTGCCAGCAGCTTGGACGGGATCGCGGGAACAGATACGCAGTATTTT CASSLDGIAGTDTQYF
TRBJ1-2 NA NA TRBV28 TGTGCCAGCAACCGCCCCGGTAACAGCTATGGCTACACCTTC CASNRPGNSYGYTF
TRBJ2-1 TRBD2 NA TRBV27 TGTGCCAGCAGTTTAACGGGGGGAACATACAATGAGCAGTTCTTC CASSLTGGTYNEQFF
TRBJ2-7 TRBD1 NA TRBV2 TGTGCCAGCATCAAGGGACAGGGAAGCTCCTACGAGCAGTACTTC CASIKGQGSSYEQYF
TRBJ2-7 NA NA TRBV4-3 TGCGCCAGCAGCCAAGAGGAGACCTACGAGCAGTACTTC CASSQEETYEQYF
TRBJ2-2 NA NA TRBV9 TGTGCCAGCAGCCCTCATTTGGGGGCCGGGGAGCTGTTTTTT CASSPHLGAGELFF
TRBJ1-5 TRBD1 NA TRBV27 TGTGCCAGCAGTTTAGCAGGGGGCAGCCAGCCCCAGCATTTT CASSLAGGSQPQHF
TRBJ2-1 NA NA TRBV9 TGTGCCAGCAGCGTAGACGTAAATGAGCAGTTCTTC CASSVDVNEQFF
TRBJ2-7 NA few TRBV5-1 TGCGCCAGCAGCTTGACCGGCGAGCAGTACTTC CASSLTGEQYF
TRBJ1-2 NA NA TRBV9 TGTGCCAGCGGAGACACTAACCTCAACTATGGCTACACCTTC CASGDTNLNYGYTF
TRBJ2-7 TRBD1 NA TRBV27 TGTGCCAGCAGTTTCCAAACTATAGGGACAGGGAGTTCGTCCTACGAGCAGTACTTC CASSFQTIGTGSSSYEQYF
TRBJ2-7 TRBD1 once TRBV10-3 TGTGCCATCAGCCGGGACAGGGACTGGTACGAGCAGTACTTC CAISRDRDWYEQYF
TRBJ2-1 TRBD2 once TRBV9 TGTGCCAGCAGCGTAGGGGGGACTAGCGGGAGCTCCTACAATGAGCAGTTCTTC CASSVGGTSGSSYNEQFF
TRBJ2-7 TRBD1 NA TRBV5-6 TGTGCCAGCAGCTTGGTTCCAGGACAGGGGTACGAGCAGTACTTC CASSLVPGQGYEQYF
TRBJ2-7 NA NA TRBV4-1 TGCGCCAGCAGCCCCCGATCAGGAAGTCTCCACGAGCAGTACTTC CASSPRSGSLHEQYF
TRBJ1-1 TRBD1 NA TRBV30 TGTGCCTGGAGTGAGGGACAGGGCGACACTGAAGCTTTCTTT CAWSEGQGDTEAFF